A single sample gave rise to the 11 T cell receptor beta chains below, sequenced in a study of a mutant IDH1 vaccine in newly diagnosed glioma. As for time point: week 11, during vaccination. Doses of 300 ug of mutant IDH1 20-mer peptide were given with topical imiquimod. Clones were sequenced by immunoSEQ multiplex PCR, and TCRdb holds only the in-frame ones, with some missing. The sample has 40,000 or so clones, 84% seen once; the top ten hold over 2%. No antigen is known for these receptors. Specimen: PBMCs, collected from a glioma patient whose treatment included an IDH1 peptide vaccine. These receptors originate from a man in his forties with glioma.

This clone showed up just once. This rearrangement joins TRBV19 to TRBJ1-4; maybe TRBD1 (5 bases). The V and J ends lost 7 bases and 5 bases respectively, with 11 bases between them. CDR3 length: 13 residues. The germline gives CDR1 LNHDA, CDR2 SQIVND (reference sequence). CDR3 protein: CASKGEENEKLFF. CDR3 bases: TGTGCCAGTAAAGGGGAGGAGAATGAAAAACTGTTTTTT.

The chain links TRBV11-3 to TRBJ2-2, with TRBD2 matching 7 bases. This CDR3 is built from 15 residues. CDR1 and CDR2 from the germline V gene are SGHNT and YENEEA. Germline trimming cut 3 bases from V and 2 bases from J; bases unmatched to any gene: 3. CDR3 protein: CASSFGGGNTGELFF. For the CDR3, the DNA is TGTGCCAGCAGCTTTGGGGGGGGAAACACCGGGGAGCTGTTTTTT.

In DNA, the CDR3 is TGTGCCAGTAGTACCGGGACAGGGGGAAGCTACGAGCAGTACTTC. This translates into CASSTGTGGSYEQYF. The genes are TRBV19 and TRBJ2-7; TRBD1 agrees at 11 bases. Losses at the gene ends were 4 bases for V and 3 bases for J; bases not matched to a gene: 5. This CDR3 is built from 15 residues. CDR1 is LNHDA, CDR2 SQIVND, per germline (reference sequence). The whole variable domain, remainder taken from reference TRBV19 and TRBJ2-7, is DGGITQSPKYLFRKEGQNVTLSCEQNLNHDAMYWYRQDPGQGLRLIYYSQIVNDFQKGDIAEGYSVSREKKESFPLTVTSAQKNPTAFYLCASSTGTGGSYEQYFGPGTRLTVT.

This clone is a singleton in its sample. CDR3 sequence: CSVDDGHLNTEAFF. In DNA form, the CDR3 reads TGCAGCGTTGATGACGGACATTTGAACACTGAAGCTTTCTTT. This sequence joins TRBV29-1 and TRBJ1-1; a weak D match, TRBD1 (5 bases). CDR3 size: 14 residues. CDR1 and CDR2 (germline): SQVTM, ANQGSEA. The germline V and J ends were trimmed by 3 bases and 0 bases, with 11 bases remaining between them.

The rearrangement uses TRBV11-2 and TRBJ1-4; the D gene is possibly TRBD1 (5 bases). CDR3 length: 13 residues. V gave up 0 bases and J gave up 10 bases, with 9 bases separating them. The germline CDR1 and CDR2 sequences are SGHAT and FQNNGV. CDR3 protein: CASSLDRVGKLFF. The CDR3 DNA follows: TGTGCCAGCAGCTTAGACAGGGTTGGAAAACTGTTTTTT.

The V and J genes are TRBV5-1 and TRBJ2-2; D unclear. Germline-derived CDR1 and CDR2 are SGHRS and YFSETQ. The CDR3 contains 14 residues. V was trimmed by 2 bases and J by 1 base, leaving 6 bases between them. The DNA of the CDR3 is TGCGCCAGCAGCTTTAAGGAGAACACCGGGGAGCTGTTTTTT. Translated: CASSFKENTGELFF.

This rearrangement joins TRBV6-6 to TRBJ2-7; D unresolved. Trimming took 5 bases from V and 3 from J, leaving 14 bases between them. In germline, CDR1 is MNHNY, CDR2 SVGAGI (reference sequence). The CDR3 totals 14 residues. The CDR3 sequence: CASSADLRYYEQYF. CDR3 bases: TGTGCCAGCAGTGCCGACCTTAGATACTACGAGCAGTACTTC.

CDR3 bases: TGTGCCAGTAGTGTCAGGACTAGCGGGAGCGCGTACGAGCAGTACTTC. Translating it yields CASSVRTSGSAYEQYF. This chain connects TRBV19 to TRBJ2-7; 13 positions match TRBD2. After removal of 5 bases from V and 4 bases from J, the junction contained 8 bases not matched to a gene. The germline V gene encodes CDR1 LNHDA and CDR2 SQIVND (reference sequence). CDR3 length: 16 residues.

This clone has just a few counts. The chain carries TRBV27 and TRBJ2-1; D call uncertain. V lost 5 bases and J lost 6, with 20 bases in between. The CDR3 covers 16 residues. Germline assignment: CDR1 MNHEY and CDR2 SMNVEV (reference sequence). The CDR3 is CASSLKMDQRSNEQFF. The CDR3 bases are TGTGCCAGCAGTCTAAAGATGGACCAAAGGAGCAATGAGCAGTTCTTC.

This sequence joins TRBV19 and TRBJ2-3; D may be TRBD2 (6 bases). Trimming pared 4 bases from V and 0 bases from J, leaving 11 bases between. The CDR3 has 15 amino acids. CDR1 is LNHDA and CDR2 is SQIVND in the germline V gene (reference sequence). The CDR3 region has the DNA TGTGCCAGTAGTACGCAGGAGGGTAGCACAGATACGCAGTATTTT. It encodes CASSTQEGSTDTQYF.

The chain employs TRBV7-3 and TRBJ2-1; D unclear. The CDR3 is made up of 13 amino acids. Trimming cost V 5 bases and J 3 bases, with 8 bases left between them. From germline, CDR1 is SGHTA and CDR2 FQGTGA. CDR3 coding DNA: TGTGCCAGCAGCCGTGCTAGCTACAATGAGCAGTTCTTC. Its translation: CASSRASYNEQFF.